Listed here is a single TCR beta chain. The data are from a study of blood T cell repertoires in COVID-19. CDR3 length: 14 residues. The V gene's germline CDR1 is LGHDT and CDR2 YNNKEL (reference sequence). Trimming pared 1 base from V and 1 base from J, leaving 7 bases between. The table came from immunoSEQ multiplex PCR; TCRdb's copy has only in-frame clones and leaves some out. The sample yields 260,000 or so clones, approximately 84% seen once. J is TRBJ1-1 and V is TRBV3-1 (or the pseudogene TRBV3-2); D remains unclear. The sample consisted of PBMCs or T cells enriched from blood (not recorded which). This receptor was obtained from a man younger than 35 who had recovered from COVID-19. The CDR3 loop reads CASSQASGNTEAFF. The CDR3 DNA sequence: TGTGCCAGCAGCCAAGCGTCGGGGAACACTGAAGCTTTCTTT.